The sequence of this T cell receptor beta chain was determined in a study of early T cells in non-severe SARS-CoV-2 infection. The overall study: Unpaired chains resulted from sequencing bulk RNA of unsorted whole blood.

The CDR3 has 13 amino acids. Trimming cost V 3 bases and J 1 base, with 6 bases left between them. Germline CDR1 GTSNPN, CDR2 SVGIG (reference sequence). Notes on this clonotype: The antigen is undetermined.

Attachment of unique molecular identifiers was made to individual cDNA molecules. Each CDR3 protein gets one entry after TCRdb re-called the 5' RACE reads with MiXCR. The table shows 70,000 to 75,000 distinct CDR3 sequences, with roughly an eighth occurring only once. Study-wide results and limits: VDJdb-based matching was biased toward anti-spike CD8 responses and missed private and CD4 specificities.

The chain couples TRBV30 to TRBJ2-2; D unclear. Material for sequencing was whole blood. This clonotype was sampled from an adult who was a healthcare worker with PCR-confirmed SARS-CoV-2 infection or an uninfected control (not recorded which). The CDR3 DNA reads as TGTGCCTGGAGGGCGGTGAACACCGGGGAGCTGTTTTTT. Encoded protein: CAWRAVNTGELFF.